This TCR beta chain emerged from a study of blood T cells in healthy people across ages. Whole-study results and caveats: It was held that diversity estimates obtained from one million T cells represented underestimates. Long-lived donors had more naive CD4+ cells and higher diversity than aged donors.

As regards this clonotype: Its antigen remains unknown.

This CDR3 contains 16 residues. Germline loops: CDR1 SGHVS, CDR2 FQNEAQ. V lost 2 bases and J lost 4, with 17 bases in between. A J-beta primer mix and a sample-barcoded 5' primer were used in a second PCR of about 7 to 12 cycles. Every single cDNA molecule received a tag from a template-switch adaptor with 12 random nucleotides. TCRdb itself ran the 5' RACE reads through MiXCR, one entry per CDR3 protein. This sample has under 1,100,000 distinct CDR3 sequences, with about 25% found just once. These same records also appear under a second study, on T cells of mothers and their children.

The V gene is TRBV7-8, the J gene TRBJ1-2; D possibly corresponds to TRBD1 (5 bases). The sample was blood. The receptor comes from a girl aged 2 to 10 in good health. The CDR3 DNA sequence: TGTGCCAGCAGCTTAATCGGGGACCCGAATAGCTATGGCTACACCTTC. Its protein product is CASSLIGDPNSYGYTF.